The 29 T cell receptor beta chains below were found in one sample sequenced in a study of T cell repertoires in cytomegalovirus infection. What these receptors recognize is not known. MiXCR, run by TCRdb on the reads, gives a single entry per CDR3 protein. The sample records 340,000 or so distinct CDR3 sequences, approximately 25% being singletons. Sequenced material: cultured PBMCs, taken from culture after CMV antigen stimulation. These receptors were collected from a human donor in good health (CMV status not recorded). Some clones in this sample may be carry-over from other donors' samples.

This clonotype was seen just once. In DNA, the CDR3 is TGTGCCAGCAGTGAAGACTGGCAAGAGACCCAGTACTTC. Amino acids: CASSEDWQETQYF. The V gene is TRBV25-1, the J gene TRBJ2-5, with D uncertain. V was trimmed by 2 bases and J by 2 bases, leaving 6 bases between them. Germline V gene sequence: CDR1 MGHDK, CDR2 SYGVNS. This CDR3 has 13 amino acids.

This CDR3 is CASSLFSSGSPGELFF. CDR3 in DNA: TGTGCCAGCAGTTTGTTTTCTAGCGGGAGTCCCGGGGAGCTGTTTTTT. V gene TRBV28 combines with J gene TRBJ2-2; 10 bases align to TRBD2. Germline V gives CDR1 MDHEN, CDR2 SYDVKM. The CDR3 has 16 residues. V shed 3 bases, J shed 6 bases, and the junction held 7 bases outside the gene matches.

Many counts were recorded for this clonotype. This chain links TRBV7-2 with TRBJ1-2; TRBD1 matches at 9 bases. J lost 4 bases, V lost 5 bases, and 8 bases had no gene match. CDR1 is SGHTA and CDR2 is FQGNSA in the germline V gene. This CDR3 is 15 amino acids long. This CDR3 is CASSPTPTGGYGYTF. Written as DNA, the CDR3 is TGTGCCAGCAGCCCAACCCCGACAGGGGGCTATGGCTACACCTTC.

The chain joins TRBV10-3 to TRBJ2-5, with 12 nucleotides matching TRBD2. V was clipped by 4 bases and J by 1 base; unmatched bases: 1. Germline V gives CDR1 ENHRY, CDR2 SYGVKD. The CDR3 totals 15 residues. CDR3 residues: CAISGLAGAQETQYF. The DNA for the CDR3 is TGTGCCATCAGTGGACTAGCGGGAGCCCAAGAGACCCAGTACTTC.

This clonotype was found a few times. In DNA, the CDR3 is TGTGCCACCAGCAGAGATTCTAGACTAGCCGGGGAGCTGTTTTTT. It is translated as CATSRDSRLAGELFF. The chain carries TRBV15 and TRBJ2-2, with D possibly matching TRBD2 (6 bases). The germline V gene has CDR1 LNHNV and CDR2 YYDKDF (reference sequence). CDR3 length: 15 amino acids. Trimming cost V 0 bases and J 6 bases, with 11 bases left between them.

The V call is TRBV5-1, the J call TRBJ2-7, with 10 bases that match TRBD2. Trimming took 5 bases from V and 2 from J; bases not matched to a gene: 7. Germline V gene data show CDR1 as SGHRS and CDR2 as YFSETQ. CDR3 length: 15 amino acids. The CDR3 region has the DNA TGCGCCAGCAGGAATGGACTAGCGGAGGCCTACGAGCAGTACTTC. Amino acids: CASRNGLAEAYEQYF.

This clonotype came up a few times. The CDR3 reads CASSQDGLAGVETQYF. The CDR3 DNA is TGTGCCAGCAGCCAAGACGGACTAGCGGGAGTAGAGACCCAGTACTTC. V usage is TRBV4-2 and J usage is TRBJ2-5, with 13 bases aligning to TRBD2. The CDR3 spans 16 residues. J gave up 4 bases and V 0 bases, and 2 bases lay outside the gene matches. From germline, CDR1 is LGHNA and CDR2 YNFKEQ.

This chain joins TRBV15 and TRBJ1-5, with TRBD1 matching over 9 bases. V lost 3 bases, J lost 3 bases, and 9 bases stayed unmatched. Germline V gene sequence: CDR1 LNHNV, CDR2 YYDKDF (reference sequence). The CDR3 extends over 17 amino acids. The CDR3, as DNA: TGTGCCACCAGCAGCTATGTGGGACAGGGCGTCAATCAGCCCCAGCATTTT. Its protein is CATSSYVGQGVNQPQHF.

The chain has TRBV14 and TRBJ2-7; 8 bases line up with TRBD1. V lost 0 bases, J lost 5 bases, and 6 bases stayed unmatched. The CDR3 is 15 amino acids. The germline gives CDR1 SGHDN, CDR2 FVKESK. The CDR3 DNA sequence: TGTGCCAGCAGCCAAGATCGTCAGGGGGCTAACGAGCAGTACGTC. Its protein is CASSQDRQGANEQYV.

This clonotype was found a few times. V and J are TRBV27 and TRBJ1-5, with a possible D match to TRBD1 (6 bases). CDR1 is MNHEY and CDR2 is SMNVEV in the germline V gene (reference sequence). V was pared by 6 bases and J by 3 bases, with 12 bases between. The CDR3 is 14 residues long. The chain's CDR3 is CASRLGGSNQPQHF. The CDR3 DNA sequence: TGTGCCAGCAGATTAGGGGGGTCCAATCAGCCCCAGCATTTT.

DNA for the CDR3: TGCAGTGCCCGACAGGGGGCAAATGAAAAACTGTTTTTT. Translated, it gives CSARQGANEKLFF. The chain joins TRBV20-1 to TRBJ1-4, with 10 positions matching TRBD1. CDR1 and CDR2 (germline): DFQATT, SNEGSKA (reference sequence). After removal of 6 bases from V and 5 bases from J, the junction contained 3 bases not matched to a gene. There are 13 residues in the CDR3.

This clonotype was seen ten or more times. The rearrangement links TRBV7-9 to TRBJ2-1, with 9 bases that match TRBD2. Germline lookup yields CDR1 SEHNR and CDR2 FQNEAQ (reference sequence). Trimming cost V 5 bases and J 8 bases; bases outside gene matches: 13. The CDR3 totals 16 residues. CDR3 residues: CASSPRSSGGIHEQFF. The CDR3 coding sequence is TGTGCCAGCAGCCCCCGGAGTAGCGGGGGAATCCATGAGCAGTTCTTC.

This clonotype was detected only a few times. A clone one base away is much larger, so this may be a read error. This chain uses TRBV28 with TRBJ1-1, with 10 nucleotides matching TRBD1. V shed 4 bases and J 0 bases; nucleotides not matched to a gene: 2. The CDR3 sequence is 15 residues long. Germline lookup yields CDR1 MDHEN and CDR2 SYDVKM. The CDR3 region has the DNA TGTGCCAGCAGTTCGGGACAGGGGCTGAACACTGAAGCTTTCTTT. Amino acids: CASSSGQGLNTEAFF.

The rearrangement joins TRBV6-2 or TRBV6-3 to TRBJ2-7; D remains ambiguous. Trimming removed 4 bases from V and 6 bases from J, with 25 bases in between. Germline V lookup: CDR1 MNHEY, CDR2 SVGEGT. The CDR3 loop spans 17 amino acids. For the CDR3, the DNA is TGTGCCAGCAGTTCCCCTCAAGCTTTCAGTGGCCCCTTCGAGCAGTACGTC. Its translation: CASSSPQAFSGPFEQYV.

V gene TRBV12-3 or TRBV12-4 combines with J gene TRBJ1-2; 7 bases are a match to TRBD1. The CDR3 has 13 residues. The junction had 7 bases not matched to a gene; V was cut back by 7 bases and J by 5 bases. The CDR3 nucleotides are TGTGCCAGCACCCCCCGGACAGGATATGGCTACACCTTC. Its protein is CASTPRTGYGYTF.

This clonotype has more than one count but fewer than ten. The chain has TRBV19 and TRBJ1-1; D unresolved. Germline V gene data show CDR1 as LNHDA and CDR2 as SQIVND (reference sequence). V was cut by 1 base and J by 0 bases, with 9 bases left in between. The CDR3 totals 15 residues. The CDR3 DNA follows: TGTGCCAGTAGTATAGTGGACGGCATGAACACTGAAGCTTTCTTT. Translation gives CASSIVDGMNTEAFF.

This clonotype was detected only a few times. The chain is built from TRBV29-1 and TRBJ2-1; D remains ambiguous. V lost 4 bases and J lost 6, with 7 bases in between. This CDR3 contains 11 residues. The V gene's germline CDR1 is SQVTM and CDR2 ANQGSEA. The CDR3 nucleotides read TGCAGCGTTGGACGCACCAATGAGCAGTTCTTC. It yields the protein CSVGRTNEQFF.

This clonotype has a handful of counts. This chain joins TRBV28 and TRBJ2-7, with D tentatively TRBD1 or TRBD2 (5 bases each). V was cut by 0 bases and J by 5 bases, with 5 bases left in between. Germline values: CDR1 MDHEN, CDR2 SYDVKM. This CDR3 spans 12 amino acids. The CDR3 bases are TGTGCCAGCAGTTTATGGGGGGACGAGCAGTACTTC. It encodes CASSLWGDEQYF.

In its sample, this clonotype was seen many times. The V call is TRBV7-6, the J call TRBJ2-7, with D possibly called TRBD1 or TRBD2 (6 bases each). This CDR3 spans 15 amino acids. V dropped 3 bases and J dropped 0 bases, with 12 bases sitting between them. Germline V gene data show CDR1 as SGHVS and CDR2 as FNYEAQ. The CDR3 spells CASSFGGTSSYEQYF. In nucleotides, the CDR3 is TGTGCCAGCAGCTTTGGGGGGACAAGCTCCTACGAGCAGTACTTC.

This chain joins TRBV3-1 and TRBJ2-1, with D unresolved. This CDR3 is built from 13 residues. CDR1 is LGHDT and CDR2 is YNNKEL in the germline V gene (reference sequence). The V end lost 1 base, the J end lost 13 bases, and 14 bases lay between the germline ends. The CDR3 DNA reads as TGTGCCAGCAGCCAAGTTCGTGGTGTCAGTCAGTTCTTC. This codes for CASSQVRGVSQFF.

The sample holds many counts of this clonotype. CDR3 sequence (DNA): TGTGCCAGCAGCTTAGGTTGGGGTTCCTACAATGAGCAGTTCTTC. Protein sequence: CASSLGWGSYNEQFF. The chain employs TRBV7-2 and TRBJ2-1; the D is unclear. The V and J ends lost 1 base and 1 base respectively, with 8 bases between them. CDR1 is SGHTA and CDR2 is FQGNSA in the germline V gene. The length of the CDR3 is 15 residues.

This clonotype was observed many times. This chain links TRBV11-2 with TRBJ2-3; 7 bases agree with TRBD2. J was trimmed by 11 bases and V by 1 base; bases with no gene match: 6. Germline V gene lookup returns CDR1 SGHAT and CDR2 FQNNGV. This CDR3 has 13 residues. This CDR3 reads CASSLVRSGEQYF. The CDR3 DNA reads as TGTGCCAGCAGCTTAGTGCGGAGCGGGGAGCAGTATTTT.

The chain combines TRBV12-3 or TRBV12-4 with TRBJ2-1; TRBD2 matches at 8 bases. The length of the CDR3 is 17 residues. Losses at the gene ends were 5 bases for V and 8 bases for J; bases not matched to a gene: 17. The DNA of the CDR3 is TGTGCCAGCAGTCCCGGGGGGTGGCGGGAGGTGGGGCATGAGCAGTTCTTC. Amino acids: CASSPGGWREVGHEQFF.

This clonotype was seen many times. V gene TRBV11-2 combines with J gene TRBJ1-1; D remains unclear. The CDR3 totals 17 residues. V was clipped by 5 bases and J by 0 bases, with 19 bases between them. Germline CDR1 reads SGHAT; CDR2 reads FQNNGV. CDR3 loop: CASSHALWDNMNTEAFF. In nucleotides, the CDR3 is TGTGCCAGCAGCCACGCCCTGTGGGATAACATGAACACTGAAGCTTTCTTT.

This rearrangement joins TRBV7-2 to TRBJ2-5; possibly TRBD1 or TRBD2 for D (5 bases each). The CDR3 spans 14 residues. V was shortened by 2 bases and J by 0 bases, with 7 bases between the two germline ends. Per the germline V gene, CDR1 is SGHTA and CDR2 is FQGNSA. The CDR3 loop reads CASSLMGDQETQYF. DNA of the CDR3: TGTGCCAGCAGCTTAATGGGGGACCAAGAGACCCAGTACTTC.

The rearrangement uses TRBV7-8 and TRBJ2-1, with a tentative D call TRBD2 (5 bases). Germline assignment: CDR1 SGHVS and CDR2 FQNEAQ. Trimming took 1 base from V and 8 from J, leaving 9 bases between them. The length of the CDR3 is 13 residues. The CDR3 sequence: CASSLVAGHEQFF. In nucleotides, the CDR3 is TGTGCCAGCAGCTTAGTCGCGGGCCATGAGCAGTTCTTC.

The J gene is TRBJ2-7, the V gene TRBV4-3; 9 nucleotides line up with TRBD1. Unmatched junction bases numbered 6, after V lost 4 bases and J lost 2 bases. The CDR3 loop spans 15 amino acids. Looked up from germline, CDR1 is LGHNA and CDR2 is YSLEER. In DNA form, the CDR3 reads TGCGCCAGCAGCCGGTACAGGGGGCAACCCTACGAGCAGTACTTC. Protein product: CASSRYRGQPYEQYF.

This chain's CDR3 is CASSVVGGQAIGYTF. The CDR3 region has the DNA TGTGCCAGCAGCGTAGTGGGGGGACAAGCTATTGGCTACACCTTC. The chain employs TRBV9 and TRBJ1-2; a possible D gene is TRBD1 (6 bases). The CDR3 sequence is 15 residues long. Trimming took 0 bases from V and 7 from J, leaving 16 bases between them. Germline CDR1 reads SGDLS; CDR2 reads YYNGEE. Looking up the rest from reference TRBV9 and TRBJ1-2 gives the full variable domain: DSGVTQTPKHLITATGQRVTLRCSPRSGDLSVYWYQQSLDQGLQFLIQYYNGEERAKGNILERFSAQQFPDLHSELNLSSLELGDSALYFCASSVVGGQAIGYTFGSGTRLTVV.

The gene calls are TRBV7-2 and TRBJ1-1; D is undetermined. The germline V and J ends were trimmed by 5 bases and 5 bases, with 6 bases remaining between them. The CDR3 contains 11 residues. The germline V gene encodes CDR1 SGHTA and CDR2 FQGNSA. CDR3: CASSPITEAFF. The CDR3 coding sequence is TGTGCCAGCAGCCCTATAACTGAAGCTTTCTTT.